These T cell receptor beta chains were read from a single sample in a study of shared clonotypes between healthy human individuals. The protocol was immunoSEQ multiplex PCR, while the TCRdb copy is restricted to in-frame clones and leaves out a portion. The table shows approximately 640,000 clones, with 80% to 95% occurring only once. Sequencing was performed on memory CD8+ T cells from PBMCs. These receptors all stem from a man aged 18 to 35 in good health. Some clones in this sample may be carry-over from other donors' samples. Both conserved end residues are part of each CDR3. A D gene is named only where the DNA matches it firmly. Clone size is shown for a subset of rows, as once, few, many or a class of expanded clone.

CDR3 | DNA | J | D | size | V
CASSPSAGEDAYEQYF | TGTGCCAGCAGCCCCAGTGCAGGGGAGGATGCCTACGAGCAGTACTTC | TRBJ2-7 | - | once | TRBV27
CASSVNRVPTGELFF | TGTGCCAGCAGCGTAAACAGGGTTCCCACCGGGGAGCTGTTTTTT | TRBJ2-2 | - | - | TRBV9
CASSLPGNDTEAFF | TGTGCCAGCAGCTTACCAGGGAATGACACTGAAGCTTTCTTT | TRBJ1-1 | - | - | TRBV7-3
CASSLPANTGELFF | TGTGCCAGCAGCTTACCAGCGAACACCGGGGAGCTGTTTTTT | TRBJ2-2 | - | - | TRBV7-8
CASSLSRQGRETQYF | TGTGCCAGCAGTTTATCGAGACAGGGTCGGGAGACCCAGTACTTC | TRBJ2-5 | TRBD1 | - | TRBV27
CASSVYGGATYEQYF | TGTGCCAGCAGCGTATACGGCGGGGCCACCTACGAGCAGTACTTC | TRBJ2-7 | - | - | TRBV9
CASSYSSGNTGELFF | TGTGCCAGCAGTTACTCTAGCGGGAACACCGGGGAGCTGTTTTTT | TRBJ2-2 | - | - | TRBV6-5
CASSLDVGTESTDTQYF | TGTGCCAGCAGCTTAGACGTAGGGACAGAGAGCACAGATACGCAGTATTTT | TRBJ2-3 | TRBD1 | - | TRBV7-2
CASSDPGQGIGNQPQHF | TGTGCCAGCAGTGATCCGGGACAGGGGATCGGCAATCAGCCCCAGCATTTT | TRBJ1-5 | TRBD1 | - | TRBV25-1
CAIADAGKDTEAFF | TGTGCCATCGCTGACGCAGGGAAGGACACTGAAGCTTTCTTT | TRBJ1-1 | - | - | TRBV10-3
CASSEGTGYTF | TGTGCCAGCAGCGAAGGGACCGGCTACACCTTC | TRBJ1-2 | - | - | TRBV7-9
CASSLETSGINEQFF | TGTGCCAGCAGTTTAGAGACTAGCGGGATTAATGAGCAGTTCTTC | TRBJ2-1 | TRBD2 | - | TRBV28
CASSWGTSRETQYF | TGTGCCAGCAGCTGGGGGACTAGCAGAGAGACCCAGTACTTC | TRBJ2-5 | TRBD2 | - | TRBV28
CASSLVEYQETQYF | TGTGCCAGCAGCTTGGTGGAGTACCAAGAGACCCAGTACTTC | TRBJ2-5 | - | - | TRBV7-9
CASDDGSTSTDTQYF | TGCGCCAGCGACGATGGGAGCACAAGCACAGATACGCAGTATTTT | TRBJ2-3 | - | - | TRBV5-1
CASSLAGGAYNEQFF | TGTGCCAGCAGCTTAGCGGGAGGGGCCTACAATGAGCAGTTCTTC | TRBJ2-1 | TRBD2 | - | TRBV7-3
CASSGSGSVGEQYF | TGTGCCAGCAGTGGTAGCGGGAGTGTGGGCGAGCAGTACTTC | TRBJ2-7 | TRBD2 | - | TRBV27
CASSVGSYSTDTQYF | TGTGCCAGCAGCGTAGGCAGCTACAGCACAGATACGCAGTATTTT | TRBJ2-3 | - | once | TRBV9
CASSLLSRRNTEAFF | TGTGCCAGCAGTTTACTCTCCAGGCGGAACACTGAAGCTTTCTTT | TRBJ1-1 | - | few | TRBV28
CASSHGQDNSYEQYF | TGCGCCAGCAGCCATGGTCAGGATAATTCCTACGAGCAGTACTTC | TRBJ2-7 | - | - | TRBV4-1
CAISRALYYNEQFF | TGTGCCATCTCACGGGCCCTCTACTACAATGAGCAGTTCTTC | TRBJ2-1 | - | - | TRBV10-3
CASSHPGTAYEQYF | TGTGCCAGCTCCCACCCTGGGACAGCCTACGAGCAGTACTTC | TRBJ2-7 | TRBD1 | - | TRBV18
CSVRGPDTSQETQYF | TGCAGCGTTCGGGGCCCGGATACTTCTCAAGAGACCCAGTACTTC | TRBJ2-5 | - | - | TRBV29-1
CASSLGTSVHEQYF | TGTGCCAGCAGTTTAGGGACTAGCGTCCACGAGCAGTACTTC | TRBJ2-7 | TRBD2 | - | TRBV27
CASSPLGSSYNEQFF | TGTGCCAGCAGCCCCCTTGGTAGCTCCTACAATGAGCAGTTCTTC | TRBJ2-1 | - | - | TRBV6-5
CASSTLNEKEEVGSSGELFF | TGTGCCAGCAGTACCCTGAATGAGAAGGAGGAGGTAGGTAGTAGCGGGGAGCTGTTTTTT | TRBJ2-2 | - | - | TRBV2
CASRLSRLAGGRFF | TGTGCCAGTAGGCTATCCCGATTAGCGGGGGGTCGGTTCTTC | TRBJ2-1 | TRBD2 | once | TRBV19
CASSPDGYEQYF | TGTGCCAGCAGCCCAGACGGCTACGAGCAGTACTTC | TRBJ2-7 | - | - | TRBV7-2
CASSPWGDSGSYEQYF | TGTGCCAGCAGCCCGTGGGGTGATAGCGGGAGCTACGAGCAGTACTTC | TRBJ2-7 | TRBD2 | - | TRBV11-2
CASSLQDLSNTEAFF | TGTGCCAGCAGTTTACAGGACCTCTCGAACACTGAAGCTTTCTTT | TRBJ1-1 | - | - | TRBV28
CASSLAQIPSYEQYF | TGCGCCAGCAGCTTGGCTCAGATCCCTTCCTACGAGCAGTACTTC | TRBJ2-7 | - | - | TRBV5-1
CASREYSGTVYEQYF | TGTGCCAGCAGAGAATATAGCGGGACCGTCTACGAGCAGTACTTC | TRBJ2-7 | TRBD2 | - | TRBV6-5
CASSELRQGLTDTQYF | TGTGCCAGTAGCGAACTACGACAGGGGTTAACAGATACGCAGTATTTT | TRBJ2-3 | TRBD1 | - | TRBV19
CASSVTSVGELFF | TGTGCCAGCAGCGTGACTAGCGTCGGGGAGCTGTTTTTT | TRBJ2-2 | TRBD2 | - | TRBV9
CASRQSYNEQFF | TGCGCCAGCCGACAAAGCTACAATGAGCAGTTCTTC | TRBJ2-1 | - | - | TRBV5-1
CASWGSQGFGNEQFF | TGTGCCTCCTGGGGGAGTCAAGGGTTTGGCAATGAGCAGTTCTTC | TRBJ2-1 | - | - | TRBV30